These T cell receptor beta chains were read from a single sample in a study of identical twins. From the 5' RACE reads, TCRdb called clonotypes with MiXCR, one entry per CDR3 protein. The table lists roughly 260,000 distinct CDR3 sequences, 7.5% of them singletons. The same data also went into a second study, on yellow fever vaccine responses in identical twins.

Sequences were obtained from CD8+ T cells sorted from blood. These receptors were obtained from a woman under 30 in good health. CDR3s include the opening cysteine and the closing phenylalanine or tryptophan. Each record gives: clone size, J gene, V gene, D gene, CDR3 DNA, CDR3 protein. D genes are given only for firm matches. Part of the rows lack a size; the others show once, few, many or a class for expanded clones.

>many|TRBJ1-4|TRBV4-1|NA
TGCGCCAGCAGCCAGGGGCGGGACGGTAATGAAAAACTGTTTTTT
CASSQGRDGNEKLFF
>many|TRBJ2-1|TRBV4-1|NA
TGCGCCAGCAGCCAAGAGCTATACAATGAGCAGTTCTTC
CASSQELYNEQFF
>many|TRBJ2-7|TRBV9|NA
TGTGCCAGCAGCGAGGACGCGAGGATCTACGAGCAGTACTTC
CASSEDARIYEQYF
>many|TRBJ2-1|TRBV10-2|NA
TGCGCCAGCAGTGAGTCGGGGGGCGGACACAATGAGCAGTTCTTC
CASSESGGGHNEQFF
>few|TRBJ1-2|TRBV20-1|NA
TGCAGTGCTAACCATTATGGCTACACCTTC
CSANHYGYTF
>NA|TRBJ1-2|TRBV9|NA
TGTGCCAGTGGGCCAGCCCACTATGGCTACACCTTC
CASGPAHYGYTF
>many|TRBJ2-3|TRBV9|NA
TGTGCCAGCACCGATAGCGGAGCTAGCACAGATACGCAGTATTTT
CASTDSGASTDTQYF
>many|TRBJ2-4|TRBV11-3|NA
TGTGCCAGCAGCTTAGTTGCCGGATTAGCCAAAAACATTCAGTACTTC
CASSLVAGLAKNIQYF
>many|TRBJ1-4|TRBV29-1|NA
TGCAGCGTTTCCTGGGGGAGAGAAAAACTGTTTTTT
CSVSWGREKLFF
>many|TRBJ1-1|TRBV9|NA
TGTGCCAGCAGCCTCCGAGGGGGGATGTTGTTGACTGAAGCTTTCTTT
CASSLRGGMLLTEAFF
>NA|TRBJ2-3|TRBV19|TRBD2
TGTGCCAGTCAGGGACTATTCCCAGATACGCAGTATTTT
CASQGLFPDTQYF
>NA|TRBJ2-1|TRBV10-2|NA
TGCGCCAGCAGTACCCCCCCGGGGAGCTCCTACAATGAGCAGTTCTTC
CASSTPPGSSYNEQFF
>NA|TRBJ2-1|TRBV11-2|NA
TGTGCCAGCAGCCGGGACTTAAAAAAGCTGAGCTCCTACAATGAGCAGTTCTTC
CASSRDLKKLSSYNEQFF
>many|TRBJ2-3|TRBV7-8|NA
TGTGCCAGCAGCCTCAGACGGGGACTTTCGGCCGAAGATACGCAGTATTTT
CASSLRRGLSAEDTQYF
>NA|TRBJ2-2|TRBV29-1|NA
TGCAGCGTTGAGTTAGGGTGGGAGCTGTTTTTT
CSVELGWELFF
>many|TRBJ2-3|TRBV6-5|NA
TGTGCCAGCAGTTACGACACAGATACGCAGTATTTT
CASSYDTDTQYF
>many|TRBJ1-6|TRBV29-1|TRBD1
TGCAGCGGCAGAGGCAGGGGGGGTTCACCCCTCCACTTT
CSGRGRGGSPLHF